Listed below are T cell receptor beta chains from one sample, sequenced in a study of long-term antiretroviral therapy in people with HIV. The assay was immunoSEQ multiplex PCR, and TCRdb's table has in-frame clones only and misses some. Found here are 31,000 or so clones, around 85% of them singletons; the top ten hold under 9.5%. The input for sequencing was unsorted PBMCs, taken around 5 years before starting antiretroviral therapy. These receptors were obtained from a middle-aged man with HIV. The CDR3 runs from the conserved cysteine through the conserved F or W. Fields, in order: V gene, D gene, J gene, clone size, CDR3 protein, CDR3 DNA. The D gene is left open where the match is weak. Clone size is stated in some rows and not others, as once, few, many or a class when expanded.

v_gene: TRBV5-1
d_gene: -
j_gene: TRBJ2-3
abundance: -
CDR3aa: CASSLRTSDSDTQYF
CDR3nt: TGCGCCAGCAGCTTGCGCACTAGTGACTCAGATACGCAGTATTTT

v_gene: TRBV5-1
d_gene: -
j_gene: TRBJ2-4
abundance: -
CDR3aa: CASSLEGSDIQYF
CDR3nt: TGCGCCAGCAGCTTGGAGGGATCTGACATTCAGTACTTC

v_gene: TRBV10-3
d_gene: TRBD2
j_gene: TRBJ2-7
abundance: -
CDR3aa: CAIRGAGLAGVYHEQYF
CDR3nt: TGTGCCATCAGAGGGGCAGGACTAGCGGGAGTGTACCACGAGCAGTACTTC

v_gene: TRBV7-9
d_gene: -
j_gene: TRBJ1-2
abundance: large
CDR3aa: CASRFETENYGYTF
CDR3nt: TGTGCCAGCAGATTTGAAACCGAGAACTATGGCTACACCTTC

v_gene: TRBV7-2
d_gene: -
j_gene: TRBJ2-2
abundance: -
CDR3aa: CASSWSGDRNTGELFF
CDR3nt: TGTGCCAGCAGCTGGTCAGGGGATCGAAACACCGGGGAGCTGTTTTTT

v_gene: TRBV14
d_gene: -
j_gene: TRBJ2-7
abundance: -
CDR3aa: CASSQEGAYYEQYF
CDR3nt: TGTGCCAGCAGCCAAGAGGGGGCTTACTACGAGCAGTACTTC

v_gene: TRBV6-4
d_gene: -
j_gene: TRBJ2-1
abundance: -
CDR3aa: CASSEFSRPMAQFF
CDR3nt: TGTGCCAGCAGTGAGTTCAGTAGGCCGATGGCGCAGTTCTTC

v_gene: TRBV19
d_gene: -
j_gene: TRBJ1-2
abundance: -
CDR3aa: CASSIIQVGSGNYGYTF
CDR3nt: TGTGCCAGTAGTATAATACAGGTCGGGTCTGGTAACTATGGCTACACCTTC

v_gene: TRBV11-3
d_gene: TRBD2
j_gene: TRBJ2-3
abundance: -
CDR3aa: CASSSLTSGVRDTQYF
CDR3nt: TGTGCCAGCAGCTCCCTGACTAGCGGGGTTCGCGATACGCAGTATTTT

v_gene: TRBV2
d_gene: -
j_gene: TRBJ1-2
abundance: -
CDR3aa: CASNIWQYGYTF
CDR3nt: TGTGCCAGCAATATCTGGCAATATGGCTACACCTTC

v_gene: TRBV7-2
d_gene: TRBD1
j_gene: TRBJ1-3
abundance: -
CDR3aa: CASSPGRQGPPGNTIYF
CDR3nt: TGTGCCAGCAGCCCGGGGAGACAGGGGCCCCCTGGAAACACCATATATTTT

v_gene: TRBV6-1
d_gene: -
j_gene: TRBJ1-2
abundance: -
CDR3aa: CASSERFTGLYGYTF
CDR3nt: TGTGCCAGCAGTGAAAGGTTTACGGGACTCTATGGCTACACCTTC

v_gene: TRBV5-5
d_gene: -
j_gene: TRBJ2-7
abundance: -
CDR3aa: CASSSQGPGSYEQYF
CDR3nt: TGTGCCAGCAGCTCGCAGGGGCCCGGCTCCTACGAGCAGTACTTC

v_gene: TRBV7-2
d_gene: -
j_gene: TRBJ2-6
abundance: once
CDR3aa: CASSFGRRIGANVLTF
CDR3nt: TGTGCCAGCAGCTTCGGCAGAAGGATTGGGGCCAACGTCCTGACTTTC

v_gene: TRBV15
d_gene: -
j_gene: TRBJ1-4
abundance: -
CDR3aa: CATSRAGIWVEKLFF
CDR3nt: TGTGCCACCAGCAGAGCCGGGATATGGGTTGAAAAACTGTTTTTT

v_gene: TRBV7-2
d_gene: -
j_gene: TRBJ2-2
abundance: once
CDR3aa: CASSLMGGSNTGELFF
CDR3nt: TGTGCCAGCAGCTTAATGGGGGGATCGAACACCGGGGAGCTGTTTTTT

v_gene: TRBV10-1
d_gene: -
j_gene: TRBJ2-7
abundance: few
CDR3aa: CASSESDRVQYF
CDR3nt: TGCGCCAGCAGTGAGTCGGACAGAGTACAGTACTTC

v_gene: TRBV10-3
d_gene: -
j_gene: TRBJ1-4
abundance: -
CDR3aa: CAISDGTRDINEKLFF
CDR3nt: TGTGCCATCAGCGACGGGACAAGGGACATCAATGAAAAACTGTTTTTT

v_gene: TRBV6-6
d_gene: -
j_gene: TRBJ1-2
abundance: -
CDR3aa: CASSSGFYGYTF
CDR3nt: TGTGCCAGCAGTTCGGGATTTTACGGCTACACCTTC

v_gene: TRBV7-8
d_gene: -
j_gene: TRBJ2-5
abundance: -
CDR3aa: CASSLSQGLETQYF
CDR3nt: TGTGCCAGCAGCTTATCTCAGGGTCTCGAGACCCAGTACTTC

v_gene: TRBV7-7
d_gene: -
j_gene: TRBJ2-2
abundance: -
CDR3aa: CASSPSGGTGELFF
CDR3nt: TGTGCCAGCAGCCCATCGGGCGGCACCGGGGAGCTGTTTTTT

v_gene: TRBV5-4
d_gene: TRBD1
j_gene: TRBJ2-7
abundance: -
CDR3aa: CASKRDRGSYEQYF
CDR3nt: TGTGCCAGTAAACGGGACAGAGGCTCCTACGAGCAGTACTTC

v_gene: TRBV10-3
d_gene: TRBD2
j_gene: TRBJ2-7
abundance: -
CDR3aa: CAISESSPGTSGAYEQYF
CDR3nt: TGTGCCATCAGTGAGTCTAGTCCGGGGACTAGCGGCGCCTACGAGCAGTACTTC

v_gene: TRBV5-4
d_gene: TRBD1
j_gene: TRBJ2-5
abundance: -
CDR3aa: CASGVQGARETQYF
CDR3nt: TGTGCCAGCGGGGTACAGGGGGCGAGGGAGACCCAGTACTTC

v_gene: TRBV30
d_gene: -
j_gene: TRBJ1-2
abundance: -
CDR3aa: CAWPGEAGYTF
CDR3nt: TGTGCCTGGCCAGGGGAGGCTGGCTACACCTTC

v_gene: TRBV29-1
d_gene: TRBD1
j_gene: TRBJ1-4
abundance: once
CDR3aa: CSVGGGQATNEKLFF
CDR3nt: TGCAGCGTTGGGGGGGGACAGGCAACTAATGAAAAACTGTTTTTT

v_gene: TRBV7-8
d_gene: -
j_gene: TRBJ2-1
abundance: -
CDR3aa: CASSLDRSSYNEQFF
CDR3nt: TGTGCCAGCAGCTTAGACAGGAGCTCCTACAATGAGCAGTTCTTC

v_gene: TRBV11-3
d_gene: -
j_gene: TRBJ2-1
abundance: -
CDR3aa: CASSLDLWTEQFF
CDR3nt: TGTGCCAGCAGCTTAGATTTGTGGACAGAGCAGTTCTTC

v_gene: TRBV4-3
d_gene: -
j_gene: TRBJ1-1
abundance: -
CDR3aa: CASSQDQAGTEAFF
CDR3nt: TGCGCCAGCAGCCAAGATCAGGCTGGCACTGAAGCTTTCTTT

v_gene: TRBV5-1
d_gene: TRBD1
j_gene: TRBJ2-2
abundance: -
CDR3aa: CASSVETGINTGELFF
CDR3nt: TGCGCCAGCAGCGTGGAGACAGGGATCAACACCGGGGAGCTGTTTTTT

v_gene: TRBV7-9
d_gene: -
j_gene: TRBJ2-7
abundance: -
CDR3aa: CASSLMGVREQYF
CDR3nt: TGTGCCAGCAGCTTAATGGGGGTGAGAGAGCAGTACTTC

v_gene: TRBV30
d_gene: -
j_gene: TRBJ2-5
abundance: -
CDR3aa: CAWSLTGEETQYF
CDR3nt: TGTGCCTGGAGTCTAACAGGTGAAGAGACCCAGTACTTC

v_gene: TRBV29-1
d_gene: -
j_gene: TRBJ1-2
abundance: -
CDR3aa: CSVARDGIYGYTF
CDR3nt: TGCAGCGTCGCCCGGGACGGGATCTATGGCTACACCTTC

v_gene: TRBV7-3
d_gene: TRBD1
j_gene: TRBJ2-2
abundance: -
CDR3aa: CASSQRTGNTGELFF
CDR3nt: TGTGCCAGCAGCCAACGGACAGGGAACACCGGGGAGCTGTTTTTT

v_gene: TRBV27
d_gene: -
j_gene: TRBJ2-7
abundance: few
CDR3aa: CASSLSSGVDEQYF
CDR3nt: TGTGCCAGCAGTTTATCATCGGGGGTGGACGAGCAGTACTTC

v_gene: TRBV30
d_gene: -
j_gene: TRBJ2-3
abundance: -
CDR3aa: CAWTHPGGTQYF
CDR3nt: TGTGCCTGGACCCACCCTGGGGGTACGCAGTATTTT

v_gene: TRBV19
d_gene: TRBD2
j_gene: TRBJ2-1
abundance: once
CDR3aa: CASSGGSGSSYNEQFF
CDR3nt: TGTGCCAGTAGTGGGGGTAGCGGGAGCTCCTACAATGAGCAGTTCTTC

v_gene: TRBV4-3
d_gene: -
j_gene: TRBJ1-2
abundance: -
CDR3aa: CASSFRTGGYTF
CDR3nt: TGCGCCAGCAGCTTCCGGACGGGCGGCTACACCTTC

v_gene: TRBV2
d_gene: -
j_gene: TRBJ2-7
abundance: -
CDR3aa: CASSPTSYEQYF
CDR3nt: TGTGCCAGCAGCCCGACTAGCTACGAGCAGTACTTC

v_gene: TRBV10-3
d_gene: TRBD2
j_gene: TRBJ2-5
abundance: once
CDR3aa: CAISGGPGLAGDQETQYF
CDR3nt: TGTGCCATCAGTGGGGGACCGGGACTAGCGGGAGACCAAGAGACCCAGTACTTC